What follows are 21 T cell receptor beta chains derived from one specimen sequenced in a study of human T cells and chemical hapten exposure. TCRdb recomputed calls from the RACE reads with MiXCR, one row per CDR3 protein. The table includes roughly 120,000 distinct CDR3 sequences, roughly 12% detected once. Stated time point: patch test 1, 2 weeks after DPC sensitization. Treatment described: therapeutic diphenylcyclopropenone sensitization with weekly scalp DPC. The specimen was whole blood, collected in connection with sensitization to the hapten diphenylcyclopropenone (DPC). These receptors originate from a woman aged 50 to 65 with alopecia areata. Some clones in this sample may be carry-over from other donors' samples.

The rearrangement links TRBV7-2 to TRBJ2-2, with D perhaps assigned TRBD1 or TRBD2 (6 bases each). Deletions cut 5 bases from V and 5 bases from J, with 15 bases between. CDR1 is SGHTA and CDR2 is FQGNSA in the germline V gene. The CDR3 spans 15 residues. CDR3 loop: CASSQAGGGTGELFF. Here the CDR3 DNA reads TGTGCCAGCAGCCAGGCCGGGGGCGGTACCGGGGAGCTGTTTTTT.

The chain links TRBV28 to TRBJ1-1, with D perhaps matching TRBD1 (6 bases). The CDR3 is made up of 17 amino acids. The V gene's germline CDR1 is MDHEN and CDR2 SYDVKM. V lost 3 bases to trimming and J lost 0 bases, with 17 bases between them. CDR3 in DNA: TGTGCCAGCAGTTTGTGGAGGGGGACGTTTATGAACACTGAAGCTTTCTTT. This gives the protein CASSLWRGTFMNTEAFF.

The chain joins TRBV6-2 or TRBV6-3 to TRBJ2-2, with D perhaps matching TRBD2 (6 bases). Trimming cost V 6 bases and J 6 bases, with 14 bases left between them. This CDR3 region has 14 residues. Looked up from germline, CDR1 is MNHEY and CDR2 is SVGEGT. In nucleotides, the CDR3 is TGTGCCAGCAGCCCCTCCGGGGAGGCCGGGGAGCTGTTTTTT. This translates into CASSPSGEAGELFF.

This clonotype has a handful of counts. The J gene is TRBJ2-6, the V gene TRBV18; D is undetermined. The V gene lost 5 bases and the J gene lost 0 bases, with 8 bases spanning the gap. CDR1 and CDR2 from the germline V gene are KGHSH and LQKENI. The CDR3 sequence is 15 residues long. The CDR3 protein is CASSERTSGANVLTF. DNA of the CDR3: TGTGCCAGCTCAGAAAGGACCTCTGGGGCCAACGTCCTGACTTTC.

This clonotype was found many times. The chain's CDR3 is CSATPRAEQFF. The CDR3 DNA is TGCAGTGCAACCCCGAGGGCTGAGCAGTTCTTC. J is TRBJ2-1 and V is TRBV20-1; a possible D gene is TRBD2 (5 bases). CDR3 length: 11 amino acids. From germline, CDR1 is DFQATT and CDR2 SNEGSKA (reference sequence). Trimming cost V 6 bases and J 9 bases, with 12 bases left between them.

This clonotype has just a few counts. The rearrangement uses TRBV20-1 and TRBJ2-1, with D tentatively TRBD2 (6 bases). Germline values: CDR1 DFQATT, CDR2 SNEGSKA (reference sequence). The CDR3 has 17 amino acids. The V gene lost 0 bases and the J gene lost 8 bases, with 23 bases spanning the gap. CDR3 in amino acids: CSARDFGVGGSLHEQFF. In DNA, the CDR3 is TGCAGTGCTAGAGATTTTGGTGTTGGGGGGTCCCTTCATGAGCAGTTCTTC.

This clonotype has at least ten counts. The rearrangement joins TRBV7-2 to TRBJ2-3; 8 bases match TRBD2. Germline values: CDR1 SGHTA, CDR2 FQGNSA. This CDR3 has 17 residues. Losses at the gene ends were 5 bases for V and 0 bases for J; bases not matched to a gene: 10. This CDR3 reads CASSHTSGAPSTDTQYF. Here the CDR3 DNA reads TGTGCCAGCAGCCATACTAGCGGAGCCCCTAGCACAGATACGCAGTATTTT.

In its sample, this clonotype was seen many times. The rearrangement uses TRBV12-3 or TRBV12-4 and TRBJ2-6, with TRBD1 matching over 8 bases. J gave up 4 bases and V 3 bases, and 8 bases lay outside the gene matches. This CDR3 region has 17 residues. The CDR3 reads CASSLTGASRGANVLTF. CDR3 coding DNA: TGTGCCAGCAGTTTGACAGGGGCATCGAGAGGGGCCAACGTCCTGACTTTC.

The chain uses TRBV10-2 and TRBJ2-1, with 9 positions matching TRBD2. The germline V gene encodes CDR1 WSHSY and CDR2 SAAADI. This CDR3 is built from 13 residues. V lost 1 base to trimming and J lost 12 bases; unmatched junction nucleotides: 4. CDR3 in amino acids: CASSEWGSGGQFF. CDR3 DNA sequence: TGCGCCAGCAGTGAGTGGGGTAGCGGGGGGCAGTTCTTC.

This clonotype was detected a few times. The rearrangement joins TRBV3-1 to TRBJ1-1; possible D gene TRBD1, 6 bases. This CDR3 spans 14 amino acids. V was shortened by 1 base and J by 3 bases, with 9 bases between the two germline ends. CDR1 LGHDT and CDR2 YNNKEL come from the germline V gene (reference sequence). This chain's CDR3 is CASSQVGAHTEAFF. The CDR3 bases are TGTGCCAGCAGCCAAGTGGGGGCTCACACTGAAGCTTTCTTT.

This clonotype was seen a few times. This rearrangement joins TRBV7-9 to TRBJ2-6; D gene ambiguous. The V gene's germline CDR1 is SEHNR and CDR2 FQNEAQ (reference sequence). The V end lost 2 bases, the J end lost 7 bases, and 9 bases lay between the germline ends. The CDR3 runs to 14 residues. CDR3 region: CASSLLGLANVLTF. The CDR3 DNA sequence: TGTGCCAGCAGCTTACTTGGCCTCGCCAACGTCCTGACTTTC.

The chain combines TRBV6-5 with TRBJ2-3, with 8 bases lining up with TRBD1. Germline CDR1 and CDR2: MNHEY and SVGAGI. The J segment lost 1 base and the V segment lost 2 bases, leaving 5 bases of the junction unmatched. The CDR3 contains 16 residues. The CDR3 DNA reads TGTGCCAGCAGTTACGGGACAGGTCTGCGCACAGATACGCAGTATTTT. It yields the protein CASSYGTGLRTDTQYF.

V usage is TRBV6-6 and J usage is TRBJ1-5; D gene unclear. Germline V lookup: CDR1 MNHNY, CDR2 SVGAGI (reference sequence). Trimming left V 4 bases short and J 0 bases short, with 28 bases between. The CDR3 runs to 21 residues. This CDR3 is CASSSLAPKSNWRISNQPQHF. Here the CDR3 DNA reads TGTGCCAGCAGTTCGCTAGCTCCTAAAAGTAATTGGAGAATTAGCAATCAGCCCCAGCATTTT.

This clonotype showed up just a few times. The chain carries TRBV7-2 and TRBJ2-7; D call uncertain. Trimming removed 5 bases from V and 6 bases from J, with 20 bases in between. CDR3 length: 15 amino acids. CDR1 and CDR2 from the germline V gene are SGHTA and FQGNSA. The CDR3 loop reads CASSPLRAALGEQYF. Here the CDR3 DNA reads TGTGCCAGCAGCCCCCTCCGGGCCGCGCTCGGCGAGCAGTACTTC. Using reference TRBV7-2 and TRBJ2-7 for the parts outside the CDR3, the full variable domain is GAGVSQSPSNKVTEKGKDVELRCDPISGHTALYWYRQSLGQGLEFLIYFQGNSAPDKSGLPSDRFSAERTGGSVSTLTIQRTQQEDSAVYLCASSPLRAALGEQYFGPGTRLTVT.

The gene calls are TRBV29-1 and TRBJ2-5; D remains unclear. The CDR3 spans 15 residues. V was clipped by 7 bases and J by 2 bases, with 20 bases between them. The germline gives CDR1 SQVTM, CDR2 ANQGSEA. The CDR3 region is CSAGSFSRSQETQYF. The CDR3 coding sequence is TGCAGCGCAGGCTCGTTTTCTAGGTCGCAAGAGACCCAGTACTTC.

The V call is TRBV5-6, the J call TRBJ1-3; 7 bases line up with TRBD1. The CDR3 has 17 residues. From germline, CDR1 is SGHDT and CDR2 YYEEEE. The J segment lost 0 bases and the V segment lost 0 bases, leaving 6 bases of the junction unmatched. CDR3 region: CASSLDRGRYSGNTIYF. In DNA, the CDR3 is TGTGCCAGCAGCTTGGACAGGGGCCGATACTCTGGAAACACCATATATTTT.

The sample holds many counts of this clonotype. CDR3 in amino acids: CASRKGRERETQYF. DNA for the CDR3: TGTGCCAGCAGGAAGGGCAGAGAAAGGGAGACCCAGTACTTC. V and J are TRBV6-6 and TRBJ2-5; D unclear. Germline assignment: CDR1 MNHNY and CDR2 SVGAGI (reference sequence). The CDR3 consists of 14 residues. Trimming cost V 6 bases and J 5 bases, with 16 bases left between them.

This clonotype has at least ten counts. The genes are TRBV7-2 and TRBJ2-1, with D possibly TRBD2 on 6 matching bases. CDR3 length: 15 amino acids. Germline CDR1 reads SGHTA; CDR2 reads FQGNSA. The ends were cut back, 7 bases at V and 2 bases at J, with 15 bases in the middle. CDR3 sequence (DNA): TGTGCCAGCATCCAGACTAGTGGGGCCTACAATGAGCAGTTCTTC. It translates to CASIQTSGAYNEQFF. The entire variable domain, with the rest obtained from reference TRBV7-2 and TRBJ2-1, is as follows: GAGVSQSPSNKVTEKGKDVELRCDPISGHTALYWYRQSLGQGLEFLIYFQGNSAPDKSGLPSDRFSAERTGGSVSTLTIQRTQQEDSAVYLCASIQTSGAYNEQFFGPGTRLTVL.

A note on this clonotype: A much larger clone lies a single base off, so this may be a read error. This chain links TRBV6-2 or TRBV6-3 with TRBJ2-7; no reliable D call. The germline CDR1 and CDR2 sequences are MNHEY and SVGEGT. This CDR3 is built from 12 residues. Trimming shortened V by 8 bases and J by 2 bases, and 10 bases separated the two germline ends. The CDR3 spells CASFRSPYEQYF. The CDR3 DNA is TGTGCCAGCTTCCGCAGCCCCTACGAGCAGTACTTC.

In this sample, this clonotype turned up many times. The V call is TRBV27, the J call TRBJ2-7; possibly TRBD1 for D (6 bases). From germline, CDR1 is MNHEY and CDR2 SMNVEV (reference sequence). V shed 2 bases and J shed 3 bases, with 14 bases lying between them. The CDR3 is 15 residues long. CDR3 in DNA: TGTGCCAGCAGTTTACTCTTTCAGGGGAGCTACGAGCAGTACTTC. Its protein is CASSLLFQGSYEQYF.

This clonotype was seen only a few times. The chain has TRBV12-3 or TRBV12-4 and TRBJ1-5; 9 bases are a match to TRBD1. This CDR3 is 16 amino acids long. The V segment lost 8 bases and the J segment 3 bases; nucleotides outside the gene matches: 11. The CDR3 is CASQNRGQGINQPQHF. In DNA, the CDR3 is TGTGCCAGCCAGAACCGAGGACAGGGGATCAATCAGCCCCAGCATTTT.